The subject of this entry is one T cell receptor (beta chain). This clonotype was counted ten times or more. What antigen it recognizes has not been identified. No qualities accompany the bases; no much larger clone lies one base away. The TCR beta CDR3 regions were amplified from RNA transcripts. The TCR CDR3 was subjected to a first round of RT-PCR using the HTBI primer set and the Qiagen OneStep RT-PCR kit. A second multiplex PCR round built the libraries, followed by size selection and purification. Paired-end sequencing of the libraries was performed with 100 bp reads on an Illumina HiSeq2000. The original pipeline was this. SOAPnuke was used to process the raw data, with reads discarded if the reads contained adapters or uncalled bases, had a mean Phred below 15, or lacked an exact constant-primer or identifier match. High-quality paired reads were merged with COPE v1.2.5, and unique nucleotide sequences were defined as clonotypes. MiTCR v1.1 was used to align clonotypes to the IMGT TRBV, TRBD and TRBJ reference segments. Analysis was restricted to V-J combinations with a frequency above 0.0001, which covered roughly 99% of repertoires. A TCS score was defined as the ratio between F50 (clonal expansion) and ExV (chaos), using BLOSUM62-based TCRdist between CDR3 peptides within each V-J. Welch's t-statistics and random forest reduced fewer than 600 V-J features to fewer than 15, which were used in a naive Bayes classifier (R e1071). The public reads were run again by TCRdb, first through fastp at Q25 and then through MiXCR, and only productive beta chains were kept. All rows with the same CDR3 protein become a single entry with the most common DNA and genes. TCRdb's processing, not the authors' own work, is the source of the V and J calls. The table for this sample lists around 600,000 distinct CDR3 sequences; roughly 14% of them were counted only once. Roughly an eighth of the sample is in the top ten clones.

This sample stems from a study of T cells in Graves' hyperthyroidism and ophthalmopathy (dated by TCRdb to 2018 to 2020). Turning to the overall study: Peripheral blood samples were taken at initial diagnosis, before any treatment was given. A discovery cohort of around 98 patients, 43 with Graves' ophthalmopathy and approximately 60 with stable Graves' hyperthyroidism, was used to find distinguishing TCR V-J signatures. Prospective prediction of ophthalmopathy was tested in an independent validation cohort of fewer than 20 hyperthyroidism patients and 17 patients who later progressed to ophthalmopathy. The 100 or so discovery patients were randomly split 7:3 into training and test sets. The study also compared thyroid tissue and blood T-cell repertoires from over 5 Graves' hyperthyroidism patients. After blood sampling, hyperthyroidism patients were treated with methimazole at a starting dose of 30 mg daily, and ophthalmopathy patients were treated with high-dose intravenous methylprednisolone. The paper describes TCR Vbeta CDR3 sequencing of roughly 130 peripheral blood samples, made up of about 41 ophthalmopathy patients, roughly 72 hyperthyroidism patients and around 17 progressor patients. Findings and caveats that apply to the study as a whole: No statistical method was used to set the sample size in advance, and investigators knew the group allocation. During validation, the model predicted progression to ophthalmopathy a median of approximately six months ahead of onset, with approximately 71% sensitivity and 72.22% specificity. Most expanded thyroid clonotypes (frequency above 0.001) were also detected in blood, a finding suggesting that blood repertoires may reflect thyroid immune responses. A 13 V-J signature model separated ophthalmopathy from stable hyperthyroidism, with around 90% sensitivity and approximately 81% specificity in cross-validation and 80%/75% in testing.

Ophthalmopathy patients had moderately to severely active disease, with a Clinical Activity Score of 3 or more, a NOSPECS grade of 4 or more, and a disease duration of less than 3 months. The study excluded patients with uncontrolled infections, other autoimmune diseases, pregnancy or lactation. Diagnoses were established on the basis of clinical symptoms, serum thyroxine and TRAb, thyroid ultrasound, and orbital computed tomography. PBMCs were separated from about 10 ml of fresh peripheral blood using Ficoll-Paque density gradient centrifugation. Total RNA was extracted using Trizol reagent, and RNA quality was assessed on an Agilent 2100 Bioanalyzer. The receptor was derived from a woman in her fifties or sixties with Graves' ophthalmopathy. The sequenced sample was blood.

CDR3 sequence: CASSLMRVAFF. At the DNA level, the sequence is TGTGCCAGCAGTTTAATGAGGGTGGCTTTCTTT. The sequence links TRBV28 to TRBJ1-1, with the identity of the D gene unclear. The CDR1 and CDR2 encoded by the germline V gene are MDHEN and SYDVKM. Its CDR3 holds 11 amino acids, cysteine through phenylalanine. Solely the CDR3 DNA is kept, with 33 bases framed from the first base. V loses 2 bases of germline sequence and J loses 11 bases, and the interval between the two ends is 9 bases.